These T cell receptor beta chains were read from a single sample in a study. TCRdb passed the 5' RACE reads through MiXCR, listing each CDR3 protein once. Seen here are 7,500 to 10,000 distinct CDR3 sequences, just over 25% observed once, and the top ten hold about 3.2%. Sequencing was carried out using Tregs sorted from blood. The receptors stem from a female donor with breast cancer. The CDR3 runs from the conserved cysteine through the conserved F or W.

TRBJ2-1 TRBV20-1 CSTRTRVNEQFF
TRBJ2-2 TRBV27 CASRYSGANTGELFF
TRBJ2-1 TRBV6-5 CASSLGLANRNEQFF
TRBJ1-1 TRBV5-4 CASSSGQVRVNTEAFF
TRBJ2-1 TRBV24-1 CATSSAGQGFSEQFF
TRBJ2-2 TRBV6-6 CASSYGSGELFF
TRBJ2-3 TRBV11-3 CATENRKHTTDTQYF
TRBJ2-1 TRBV19 CASSPQNNEQFF
TRBJ2-4 TRBV27 CASSPRGVKNIQYF
TRBJ2-1 TRBV5-1 CASLPFGPGDEQFF
TRBJ2-3 TRBV6-5 CASSPGGTSGDTQYF
TRBJ1-1 TRBV25-1 CASSELGGQEAFF
TRBJ2-7 TRBV12-3/TRBV12-4 CASSLGNSYEQYF
TRBJ2-1 TRBV4-1 CASSQDGSGSYYEQFF
TRBJ1-3 TRBV6-5 CASSYRGVAGNTIYF
TRBJ2-7 TRBV20-1 CSAFQPGQGTYEQYF
TRBJ1-2 TRBV7-9 CASSLEGQEVPNGYTF
TRBJ2-7 TRBV5-1 CASSLAGGSSYEQNF
TRBJ2-3 TRBV5-1 CASSSLASRTQYF
TRBJ2-1 TRBV29-1 CSVEAWGSYNEQFF
TRBJ2-1 TRBV6-1 CASSDLHNEQFF
TRBJ2-1 TRBV24-1 CATRHGDNYNEQFF
TRBJ1-2 TRBV24-1 CATSGGSDYGYTF
TRBJ2-1 TRBV2 CASSEYRGYNELFF
TRBJ2-7 TRBV4-2 CASSQDSASYEQYF
TRBJ2-6 TRBV6-6 CASRPPGSGANVLTF